This T cell receptor beta chain was found in a study of Graves' ophthalmopathy and Graves' hyperthyroidism. In the study overall: Prior to any treatment, peripheral blood was collected at the time of initial diagnosis.

The CDR3 covers 12 residues. V shed 7 bases, J shed 8 bases, and the junction held 4 bases outside the gene matches. Germline V gene lookup returns CDR1 LNHDA and CDR2 SQIVND (reference sequence). Transcripts of RNA were the source for amplifying TCR beta CDR3 regions. An initial RT-PCR round employing HTBI primers preceded a second-round multiplex PCR. MiXCR was run by TCRdb on the multiplex PCR reads, yielding one entry per CDR3 protein. The sample yields around 670,000 distinct CDR3 sequences, roughly 40% seen once. Comment on this clonotype: The antigen remains unidentified.

Study-wide points: Among expanded thyroid clonotypes above 0.001 frequency, most also occurred in blood.

The clonotype originates from an adult man with Graves' ophthalmopathy. This chain uses TRBV19 with TRBJ2-2; 7 bases fit TRBD2. Material: peripheral blood. The CDR3, as DNA: TGTGCCAGTACCCCCGGGGGGGGGGAGCTGTTTTTT. Amino acids: CASTPGGGELFF.